This TCR beta chain emerged from a study of blood T cell repertoires in COVID-19. On the study more broadly: Samples of COVID-19 (acute and convalescent) were obtained from the United States, Italy and Spain. Sources were T cells, B-cell-depleted T cells, or PBMCs; the material itself was cDNA or gDNA.

In the study's own analysis: Researchers report that nucleated cell counts were estimated from reference gene primer amplification. The method was immunoSEQ multiplex PCR; TCRdb's version includes in-frame clones alone and lacks a portion of them. D and trimming were read from the DNA, whereas the V and J calls and clone size are those reported in that table. The sample includes 150,000 to 200,000 clones, roughly four fifths of them seen just once. The CDR3 is 15 amino acids. The germline gives CDR1 SGHVS, CDR2 FQNEAQ. Trimming cost V 6 bases and J 1 base; bases outside gene matches: 5. The chain employs TRBV7-8 and TRBJ2-2, with TRBD1 identical over 7 bases. Sequenced input: peripheral blood. The TCR sequence derives from an older woman with COVID-19, enrolled during active disease. CDR3 residues: CASRSGTVNTGELFF. The DNA of the CDR3 is TGTGCCAGCAGATCCGGGACAGTGAACACCGGGGAGCTGTTTTTT.